Below, 13 T cell receptor beta chains from the same sample are listed, as sequenced in a study of Ad26.COV2.S vaccination and SARS-CoV-2 variants. Assay used: immunoSEQ multiplex PCR; TCRdb lists only in-frame clones, some missing. The table records 440,000 or so clones, roughly 87% of them present only once. Treatment meaning: 15 to 20 received Ad26.COV2.S at low or high dose, single or two shots; about 5 received placebo; per-sample allocation not given. Each sample was drawn 63 days after the first injection (of vaccine or placebo). The material sequenced was peripheral blood, taken in a trial of Ad26.COV2.S vaccine versus placebo. These receptors originate from a person aged 18 to 59 who received the Ad26.COV2.S COVID-19 vaccine or a placebo.

J is TRBJ2-7 and V is TRBV19; perhaps D is TRBD1 or TRBD2 (5 bases each). Germline values: CDR1 LNHDA, CDR2 SQIVND (reference sequence). This CDR3 has 14 amino acids. The ends were cut back, 6 bases at V and 4 bases at J, with 16 bases in the middle. The CDR3 DNA is TGTGCCAGTAGCCTGGGACGGAGAAATTACGAGCAGTACTTC. Protein: CASSLGRRNYEQYF.

The gene calls are TRBV2 and TRBJ1-1; tentatively, D is TRBD1 (6 bases). This CDR3 is 15 amino acids long. The V end lost 2 bases, the J end lost 2 bases, and 12 bases lay between the germline ends. CDR1 and CDR2 (germline): SNHLY, FYNNEI. The CDR3 sequence: CASSERGLGNTEAFF. CDR3 in DNA: TGTGCCAGCAGTGAAAGGGGGTTAGGAAACACTGAAGCTTTCTTT.

This chain links TRBV28 with TRBJ1-2; D ambiguous. The CDR3 is 13 amino acids. V gave up 4 bases and J gave up 8 bases, with 14 bases separating them. In germline, CDR1 is MDHEN, CDR2 SYDVKM. DNA of the CDR3: TGTGCCAGCAGTTCCCTCAGCCCTACAGGCTACACCTTC. As protein: CASSSLSPTGYTF.

This clone was observed a handful of times. The CDR3 spells CASSATRESPLHF. The CDR3 DNA is TGCGCCAGCAGCGCCACCAGGGAGTCACCCCTCCACTTT. This chain links TRBV5-1 with TRBJ1-6; D is perhaps TRBD1 (5 bases). The CDR3 runs 13 residues. Germline-derived CDR1 and CDR2 are SGHRS and YFSETQ. V dropped 4 bases and J dropped 10 bases, with 12 bases sitting between them.

The rearrangement links TRBV27 to TRBJ2-3, with TRBD2 matching over 14 bases. After removal of 4 bases from V and 5 bases from J, the junction contained 8 bases not matched to a gene. The CDR3 totals 17 residues. From germline, CDR1 is MNHEY and CDR2 SMNVEV (reference sequence). The CDR3: CASSSSPGLAGEDTQYF. The CDR3 nucleotides read TGTGCCAGCAGTTCCTCTCCGGGACTAGCGGGAGAAGATACGCAGTATTTT.

This clone was observed a few times. The chain recombines TRBV25-1 with TRBJ1-2; the D gene is possibly TRBD1 (5 bases). CDR1 and CDR2 from the germline V gene are MGHDK and SYGVNS. CDR3 length: 13 residues. V was shortened by 4 bases and J by 4 bases, with 10 bases between the two germline ends. The CDR3 here is CASSVGGTYGYTF. The CDR3 DNA reads as TGTGCCAGCAGTGTCGGGGGAACCTATGGCTACACCTTC.

This rearrangement joins TRBV5-1 to TRBJ2-6; D is uncertain. Trimming pared 6 bases from V and 1 base from J, leaving 8 bases between. CDR1 is SGHRS, CDR2 YFSETQ, per germline. The CDR3 is made up of 14 amino acids. The CDR3 nucleotides read TGCGCCAGCACCCATCAATCTGGGGCCAACGTCCTGACTTTC. This sequence encodes CASTHQSGANVLTF.

The rearrangement links TRBV7-9 to TRBJ2-7; 14 bases match TRBD2. Germline CDR1 and CDR2: SEHNR and FQNEAQ (reference sequence). Trimming at V came to 6 bases and at J to 5 bases, leaving 3 bases not matched to a gene. This CDR3 is built from 14 residues. This chain's CDR3 is CASRPGLAGDEQYF. In DNA form, the CDR3 reads TGTGCCAGCAGACCGGGACTAGCGGGAGACGAGCAGTACTTC. Variable domain in full (rest from reference TRBV7-9 and TRBJ2-7): DTGVSQNPRHKITKRGQNVTFRCDPISEHNRLYWYRQTLGQGPEFLTYFQNEAQLEKSRLLSDRFSAERPKGSFSTLEIQRTEQGDSAMYLCASRPGLAGDEQYFGPGTRLTVT.

This chain uses TRBV5-1 with TRBJ2-3; maybe TRBD2 (6 bases). The CDR3 has 16 residues. Germline V gene lookup returns CDR1 SGHRS and CDR2 YFSETQ. The V gene lost 0 bases and the J gene lost 2 bases, with 13 bases spanning the gap. This chain's CDR3 is CASSLVSGLNTDTQYF. CDR3 sequence (DNA): TGCGCCAGCAGCTTGGTTAGCGGCCTTAACACAGATACGCAGTATTTT.

The sample holds one count of this clone. The rearrangement joins TRBV7-8 to TRBJ1-5, with TRBD1 as a possible D gene (5 bases). CDR3 size: 14 residues. The germline V and J ends were trimmed by 4 bases and 4 bases, with 11 bases remaining between them. Germline V gene lookup returns CDR1 SGHVS and CDR2 FQNEAQ. CDR3 DNA: TGTGCCAGCAGCTCTCACAGGAATAATCAGCCCCAGCATTTT. It translates to CASSSHRNNQPQHF.

The V call is TRBV6-1, the J call TRBJ1-6; TRBD1 agrees at 11 bases. The germline V gene has CDR1 MNHNS and CDR2 SASEGT. The CDR3 length is 19 residues. J was trimmed by 0 bases and V by 2 bases; bases with no gene match: 6. The DNA for the CDR3 is TGTGCCAGCAGTGAATTCGGGACAGGGGGGATCTCCTATAATTCACCCCTCCACTTT. Protein: CASSEFGTGGISYNSPLHF.

The chain has TRBV27 and TRBJ2-7; 9 bases agree with TRBD2. CDR1 and CDR2 (germline): MNHEY, SMNVEV (reference sequence). This CDR3 spans 13 amino acids. Losses at the gene ends were 6 bases for V and 12 bases for J; bases not matched to a gene: 12. CDR3 bases: TGTGCCAGCAGGGCGGGAGCGGGAGGCTCCGGGTACTTC. It is translated as CASRAGAGGSGYF.

The V and J genes are TRBV19 and TRBJ2-2; D not certain. This CDR3 comprises 17 residues. V gave up 3 bases and J gave up 0 bases, with 14 bases separating them. Germline CDR1 reads LNHDA; CDR2 reads SQIVND (reference sequence). CDR3: CASSIGPWDSNTGELFF. The CDR3 DNA reads as TGTGCCAGTAGTATTGGCCCCTGGGATTCGAACACCGGGGAGCTGTTTTTT.